Reported below is one T cell receptor beta chain. Its antigen is not known. This record comes from a study of cytomegalovirus exposure and HLA in healthy donors. The CDR3 loop spans 14 amino acids. Trimming left V 2 bases short and J 6 bases short, with 13 bases between. The V gene's germline CDR1 is MNHNS and CDR2 SASEGT. PCR involved 60 Vbeta and 13 Jbeta primers. As originally analysed: As a later analysis found, there were around 86 million unique TCR beta chains, of which roughly 11 million were shared. Profiling relied on immunoSEQ multiplex PCR, and the TCRdb table lists in-frame clones only, not all of them. The D gene and trimming were derived from the DNA, and the V and J assignments and clone size from that table. The sample has tens of thousands of clones, around four fifths seen once. Study-level results: TCR beta sequences reportedly predicted the HLA-A and HLA-B alleles of most subjects accurately. A later analysis, which compared TCR beta chains of equal frequency, found the HLA-associated ones more clonally expanded.

The clonotype comes from a middle-aged woman in good health and CMV-seropositive. Sample: PBMCs. The genes are TRBV6-1 and TRBJ1-1; D is perhaps TRBD1 (5 bases). The CDR3 bases are TGTGCCAGCAGTGAAATGAGTCGGGGGGCTGAAGCTTTCTTT. This sequence encodes CASSEMSRGAEAFF.